What follows are 5 T cell receptor beta chains derived from one specimen sequenced in a study of identical twins. Using its own MiXCR run on the 5' RACE reads, TCRdb lists one record per CDR3 protein. This sample yields hundreds of thousands of distinct CDR3 sequences, of which around 20% are seen a single time; around 0.48% belongs to the top ten. The same sample was also studied in work on yellow fever vaccine responses in identical twins.

The specimen sequenced was CD4+ T cells sorted from blood. The source is a woman in her late teens or twenties in good health.

This chain joins TRBV9 and TRBJ2-1; D not resolved. Germline assignment: CDR1 SGDLS and CDR2 YYNGEE. CDR3 length: 14 residues. V was shortened by 6 bases and J by 5 bases, with 15 bases between the two germline ends. CDR3 amino acids: CASTRDLIDNEQFF. In nucleotides, the CDR3 is TGTGCCAGCACTCGCGACCTTATTGACAATGAGCAGTTCTTC.

V usage is TRBV7-2 and J usage is TRBJ2-2, with D tentatively TRBD1 (5 bases). CDR1 is SGHTA and CDR2 is FQGNSA in the germline V gene. The CDR3 extends over 14 amino acids. V lost 7 bases and J 5 bases, leaving 14 bases between the germline ends. The CDR3 DNA reads TGTGCCAGCACCCACTCAGGGTGGACCGGGGAGCTGTTTTTT. Translation: CASTHSGWTGELFF.

The CDR3: CSARDPIETNEKLFF. CDR3 in DNA: TGCAGTGCTAGAGATCCGATCGAGACTAATGAAAAACTGTTTTTT. This chain uses TRBV20-1 with TRBJ1-4; no reliable D call. Germline values: CDR1 DFQATT, CDR2 SNEGSKA (reference sequence). This CDR3 spans 15 amino acids. V was shortened by 0 bases and J by 2 bases, with 10 bases between the two germline ends.

This clonotype came up once. The V and J genes are TRBV27 and TRBJ2-5; 10 bases line up with TRBD1. Germline V gives CDR1 MNHEY, CDR2 SMNVEV (reference sequence). The CDR3 extends over 14 amino acids. After removal of 5 bases from V and 6 bases from J, the junction contained 6 bases not matched to a gene. The CDR3 reads CASSPGQGRQTQYF. CDR3 DNA sequence: TGTGCCAGCAGTCCGGGACAGGGGAGACAGACCCAGTACTTC.

CDR3 sequence: CAIGVPFGEQYF. CDR3 in DNA: TGTGCCATCGGAGTCCCCTTCGGGGAGCAGTACTTC. The chain joins TRBV10-3 to TRBJ2-7, with D unclear. Between the trimmed V and J ends, which lost 8 bases and 7 bases, there was a span of 15 bases. CDR3 length equals 12 residues. Germline V gene data show CDR1 as ENHRY and CDR2 as SYGVKD.